This T cell receptor beta chain emerged from a study of vaccination and CD4 T cells after COVID-19. On the study more broadly: Samples were taken after vaccination, a median of approximately 73 days after dose two, with a range of 14 to 241.

On this clonotype itself: Antigen unknown.

Each CDR3 protein gets one entry after TCRdb re-called the PCR reads with MiXCR. The repertoire includes 15,000 to 20,000 distinct CDR3 sequences, around 62% of them detected once, and over 1% sits in the top ten. Study-wide findings and caveats: Only relatively few convalescent patients were studied, and early post-infection timepoints were not analyzed.

The specimen was CD4+ T cells from blood, collected before SARS-CoV-2 vaccination. The receptor was isolated from a human donor who had recovered from COVID-19.

This CDR3 is CSASFLLEGSYEQYF. DNA for the CDR3: TGCAGTGCTAGTTTTTTGCTAGAGGGCTCCTACGAGCAGTACTTC. The gene calls are TRBV20-1 and TRBJ2-7; D is possibly TRBD2 (5 bases). V lost 3 bases, J lost 0 bases, and 15 bases lay in between. Germline values: CDR1 DFQATT, CDR2 SNEGSKA (reference sequence). The CDR3 loop spans 15 amino acids.